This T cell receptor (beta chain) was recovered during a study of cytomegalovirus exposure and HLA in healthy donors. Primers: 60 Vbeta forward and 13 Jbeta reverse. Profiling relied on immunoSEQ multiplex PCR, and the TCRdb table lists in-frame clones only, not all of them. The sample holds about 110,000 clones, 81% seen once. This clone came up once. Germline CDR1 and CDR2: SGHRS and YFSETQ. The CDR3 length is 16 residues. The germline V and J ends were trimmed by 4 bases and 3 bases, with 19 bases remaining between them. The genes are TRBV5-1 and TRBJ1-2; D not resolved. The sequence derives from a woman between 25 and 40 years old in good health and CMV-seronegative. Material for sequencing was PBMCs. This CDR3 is CASSTGAMGTDYGYTF. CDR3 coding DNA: TGCGCCAGCAGCACTGGAGCGATGGGTACCGACTATGGCTACACCTTC.